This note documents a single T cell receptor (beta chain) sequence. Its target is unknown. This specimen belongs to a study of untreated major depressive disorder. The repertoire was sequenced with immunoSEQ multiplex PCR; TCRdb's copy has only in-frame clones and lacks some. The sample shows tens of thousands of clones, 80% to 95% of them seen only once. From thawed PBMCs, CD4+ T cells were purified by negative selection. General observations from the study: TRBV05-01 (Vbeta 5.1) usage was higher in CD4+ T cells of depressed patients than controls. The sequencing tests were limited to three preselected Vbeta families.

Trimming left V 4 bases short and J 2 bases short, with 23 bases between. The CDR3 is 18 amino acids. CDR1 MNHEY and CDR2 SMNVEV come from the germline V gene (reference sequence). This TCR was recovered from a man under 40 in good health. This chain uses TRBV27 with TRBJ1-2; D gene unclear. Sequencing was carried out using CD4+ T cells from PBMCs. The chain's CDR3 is CASSSIGRPHPPNYGYTF. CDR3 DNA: TGTGCCAGCAGTTCCATAGGGCGGCCGCACCCCCCAAACTATGGCTACACCTTC.